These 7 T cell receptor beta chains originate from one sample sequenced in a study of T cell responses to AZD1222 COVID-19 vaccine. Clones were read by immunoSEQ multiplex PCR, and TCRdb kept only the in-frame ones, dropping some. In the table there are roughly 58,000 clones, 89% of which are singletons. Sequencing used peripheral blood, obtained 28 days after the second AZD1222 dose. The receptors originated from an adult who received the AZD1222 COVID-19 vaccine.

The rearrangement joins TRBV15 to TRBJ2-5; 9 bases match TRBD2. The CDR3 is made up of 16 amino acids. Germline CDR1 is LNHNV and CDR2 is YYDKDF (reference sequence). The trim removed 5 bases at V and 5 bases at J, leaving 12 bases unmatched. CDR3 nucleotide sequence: TGTGCCACCAGCGGTGCCCCCATAACTAGCGGGGAGACCCAGTACTTC. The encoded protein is CATSGAPITSGETQYF.

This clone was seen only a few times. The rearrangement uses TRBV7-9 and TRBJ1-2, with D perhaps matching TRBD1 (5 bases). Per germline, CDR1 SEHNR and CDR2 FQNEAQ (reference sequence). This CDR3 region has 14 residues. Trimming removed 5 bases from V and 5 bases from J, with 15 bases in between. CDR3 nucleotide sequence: TGTGCCAGCAGCAACGAGGGACCGCGGTATGGCTACACCTTC. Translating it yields CASSNEGPRYGYTF.

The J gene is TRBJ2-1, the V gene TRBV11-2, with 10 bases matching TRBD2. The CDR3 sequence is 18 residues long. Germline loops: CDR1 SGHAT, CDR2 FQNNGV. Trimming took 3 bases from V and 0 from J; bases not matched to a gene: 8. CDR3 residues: CASSFATSGYSSYNEQFF. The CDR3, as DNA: TGTGCCAGCAGCTTCGCGACTAGCGGGTATAGCTCCTACAATGAGCAGTTCTTC.

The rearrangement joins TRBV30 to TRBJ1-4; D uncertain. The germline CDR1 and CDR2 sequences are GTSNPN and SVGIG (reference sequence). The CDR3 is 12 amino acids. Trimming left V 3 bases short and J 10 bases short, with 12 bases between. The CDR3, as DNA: TGTGCCTGGAGGAGCGAAGCTGGAAAACTGTTTTTT. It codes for CAWRSEAGKLFF. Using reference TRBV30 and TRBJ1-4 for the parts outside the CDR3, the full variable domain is SQTIHQWPATLVQPVGSPLSLECTVEGTSNPNLYWYRQAAGRGLQLLFYSVGIGQISSEVPQNLSASRPQDRQFILSSKKLLLSDSGFYLCAWRSEAGKLFFGSGTQLSVL.

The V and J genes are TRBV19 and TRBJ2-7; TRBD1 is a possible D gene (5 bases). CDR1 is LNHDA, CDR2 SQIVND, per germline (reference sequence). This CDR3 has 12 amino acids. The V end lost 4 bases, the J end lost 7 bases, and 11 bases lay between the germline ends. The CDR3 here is CASSRAGQEQYF. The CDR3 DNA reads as TGTGCCAGTAGTAGGGCAGGGCAAGAGCAGTACTTC.

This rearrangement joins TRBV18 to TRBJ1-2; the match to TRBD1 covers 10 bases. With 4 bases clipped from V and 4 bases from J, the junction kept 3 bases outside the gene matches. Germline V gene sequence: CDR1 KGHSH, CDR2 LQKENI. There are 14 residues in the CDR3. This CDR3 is CASSLDRGVYGYTF. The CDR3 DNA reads TGTGCCAGCTCACTGGACAGGGGGGTCTATGGCTACACCTTC.

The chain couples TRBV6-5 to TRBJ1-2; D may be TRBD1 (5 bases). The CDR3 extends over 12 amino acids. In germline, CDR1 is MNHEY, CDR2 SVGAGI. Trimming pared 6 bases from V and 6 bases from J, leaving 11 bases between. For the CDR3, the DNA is TGTGCCAGCAGGCGGCGAGGGGATGGCTACACCTTC. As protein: CASRRRGDGYTF.